Detailed here is one T cell receptor (beta chain). Its matching antigen is unknown. This record comes from a study of T cell responses to AZD1222 COVID-19 vaccine. Findings of the study overall: Females made up more of the donors, who were largely white British, and clonal diversity may have come out too low. Distributed over spike, vaccine-associated CD4 TCRs predominated at 160-218 and 743-854.

Some clones are missing from TCRdb's copy, which holds only in-frame ones; the method was immunoSEQ multiplex PCR. Among about 180,000 clones listed, around 90% were seen once. This CDR3 contains 12 residues. Trimming removed 0 bases from V and 5 bases from J, with 8 bases in between. CDR1 and CDR2 from the germline V gene are GTSNPN and SVGIG (reference sequence). The sample was peripheral blood, taken 28 days after the second dose of the MenACWY control vaccine. This chain joins TRBV30 and TRBJ2-7; D is possibly TRBD1 (6 bases). The TCR originated in an adult who received the MenACWY meningococcal vaccine as a control. The CDR3 DNA sequence: TGTGCCTGGAGTGTACAGGGCAACGAGCAGTACTTC. It specifies CAWSVQGNEQYF.